This T cell receptor (beta chain) came from a study of cytomegalovirus exposure and HLA in healthy donors (dated by TCRdb to between 2016 and 2019). A note on the overall study: An earlier analysis of approximately 640 of the donors reported 250 to 350 Gb of sequence data and approximately 110 million unique TCR beta sequences from 150 million to 200 million T cells. To decide whether each TCR beta V gene segment behaved as functional or pseudogenic, an earlier analysis of some 600 of the donors relied on high-throughput TCR beta sequencing. In a later analysis, previously published TCR beta repertoires from more than 500 donors were re-analyzed and high-resolution HLA genotyping was added so that TCR occurrence patterns could be studied. In addition to the first cohort of 666 subjects, a separate validation cohort of 130 or so different subjects was used. The study aimed to test whether signatures of past pathogen exposure could be identified by cataloging public T cell receptors. Among about 370 genotyped donors of the cohort, an average of around 240,000 unique TCR beta nucleotide sequences was sequenced per donor, of which approximately 19% were non-productive. Alongside the repertoire data, information on donor age, sex, ethnicity and CMV serostatus was compiled. HLA typing covered class I and class II loci at four-digit resolution. To predict cytomegalovirus infection status, the study combined high-throughput TCR immunosequencing, statistical association of individual TCRs with disease status, and machine learning. Of the approximately 370 genotyped donors, 65% to 90% were placed in the genetic ancestry cluster associated with self-reported Caucasian donors. Using immunosequencing, the study profiled T cell repertoires from about 650 subjects and related those repertoires to cytomegalovirus serostatus. Rather than drawing on any new phenotypic data, the later analysis identified candidate immune exposures from TCR beta sequences and the way those sequences occurred across donors. All discovery cohort repertoires had been generated on a single sequencing platform. A later genetic analysis used genome-wide SNP genotypes for about 65% of the 666 donors, treating that subset as a discovery cohort. The number of typed donors differed by locus: roughly 629-640 for A, B, C, DRB1 and DQB1; some 540 for DQA1; some 610 for DPA1; and around 470 for DPB1. Around 300 gigabases of sequencing data and approximately 85 million unique TCR sequences were included in an early release covering 550 to 650 HLA-typed donors. Roughly five DR-DQ haplotypes were handled as single units for association and clustering, since linkage in the cohort was strong.

Sequences SEHNR (CDR1) and FQNEAQ (CDR2) are obtained from the germline V gene (reference sequence). Including the terminal cysteine and phenylalanine, the CDR3 comprises 14 residues. Kept here is only the CDR3 DNA, which spans 42 bases and is read in frame from base 1. Trimming takes 4 bases from V and 2 bases from J, and the germline ends sit 12 bases apart. Libraries were constructed by the immunoSEQ multiplex PCR assay. The multiplex PCR relied on a mix of 60 forward primers for TCR Vbeta segments and 13 reverse primers for TCR Jbeta segments. The CDR3 region of rearranged TCR beta genes was amplified from genomic DNA with a multiplex PCR assay. On the Illumina HiSeq System, the amplified TCR beta libraries were sequenced as 87-base-pair reads. Processing in the source paper ran as follows. In a later analysis, approximately 74 million unique TCR beta chains were counted across the 500 to 700 repertoires, and around 10 million of these chains were shared by at least two donors. Raw reads were error-corrected and collapsed into unique sequences with a nearest-neighbor algorithm that merged closely related sequences to remove PCR and sequencing errors. Alignment of CDR3 sequences to IMGT reference sequences was used to assign V, D and J gene segments. For a sequence to be retained, at least a six-nucleotide match to both a V gene segment and a J gene segment was required. A rearrangement was called productive if the CDR3 had no stop codons and remained in frame with V and J, and every other rearrangement was called non-productive. Following IMGT convention, CDR3 was defined as the stretch from the second conserved V-encoded cysteine up to the conserved J-encoded phenylalanine. Sequences without an unambiguous match to a single V gene segment were excluded from the earlier analysis of a few hundred of the donors. In an earlier analysis of 500 to 750 of the donors, V segments were called functional above 56.7% productive rearrangements and were called segregating when the between-donor standard deviation exceeded 5%. A statistical classification framework was built for diagnosing cytomegalovirus status from the catalog of TCR beta chain sequences. A later analysis assigned V and J genes by comparing TCR nucleotide sequences with IMGT/GENE-DB human TR gene sequences. In a later analysis, CDR3 sequences and most-parsimonious VDJ recombination scenarios were assigned using the TCRdist pipeline. A later analysis defined each TCR beta chain by its CDR3 amino acid sequence plus V-gene family, and excluded reads lacking a unique V-gene family. To address suspected cross-contamination and a sequencing artifact, a later analysis removed around 590 highly shared, low-generation-probability nucleotide sequences. For each public chain, a later analysis derived a clonal expansion index from normalized ranks of inferred template counts within each repertoire. A later analysis computed generation probabilities with a VDJ recombination model fitted to out-of-frame rearrangements, and checked the results against IGoR. In a later analysis, TCR-TCR, TCR-HLA and TCR-CMV co-occurrence was scored with hypergeometric tests, and a repertoire-size bias correction was applied to TCR pairs. A later analysis estimated false discovery rates by permuting HLA or CMV assignments 20 times. In a later analysis, co-occurring TCRs were grouped with DBSCAN, and TCRdist sequence similarity was added when clustering was performed within HLA-allele-positive subsets. Repertoires with fewer than 30,000 or more than 120,000 public chains, plus five repertoires with anomalous nucleotide sharing, were excluded from co-occurrence clustering. The clones in this table, taken by TCRdb from immuneACCESS, are in-frame only. Not every clone is retained; where verified, under half of the shortfall comes from an unresolved V gene, and the cause of the rest is unknown. D and trimming come from the DNA, and the V and J calls and clone size come from that table. This sample gives about 170,000 clones in total; 80% of them show up just once. The ten biggest clones cover 4.5% to 5.5% of the sample.

Paper-wide results and their limitations: The 87-base-pair reads could not distinguish some IMGT-functional V segments, including TRBV6-2 and TRBV6-3, so those segments were excluded. In an earlier analysis of more than 450 of the donors, most TCR beta V segments were observed in productive rearrangements about 87% or about 30% of the time, broadly matching IMGT annotations. Most TCR sequences were observed very rarely across donors, whereas some public TCRs were present in many individuals. A further reported finding was that TCR beta sequences accurately predicted the HLA-A and HLA-B alleles for most subjects in the first cohort. A later analysis found that most CMV-associated TCR beta chains appeared HLA-restricted, with HLA associations seemingly driven largely by CMV exposure. Only TCR beta chains were sequenced in this cohort, and the absence of alpha or paired-chain data limited detectable features. In a later genetic analysis, fewer N-insertions in productive TCRs were reported among donors in an Asian-associated ancestry cluster than the approximately 710-donor mean. When HLA alleles, especially DR and DQ, strongly co-occurred, TCR associations were difficult to assign to individual alleles. In the study, approximately 160 TCR beta chains were listed as associated with cytomegalovirus. Because counts were too low, roughly 18 rarely observed V segments, including chromosome 9 orphons, were left out of the earlier analysis of over 550 of the donors. Because some donors lacked HLA typing at each locus, the association tests relied only on the typed subset. A later analysis found that TCR association rates varied across HLA loci, with DRB1 alleles showing the most associated TCRs and HLA-C alleles the fewest. CMV serostatus was the only immune exposure information available for the cohort. In vitro tests confirmed that a few of the cytomegalovirus-associated TCR beta chains recognize cytomegalovirus antigens. Roughly uniform sequencing depth across donors was assumed in presence/absence analyses, although this assumption may not hold. A group of highly shared sequence variants was considered likely to be a technical artifact of the sequencing pipeline. According to a later analysis, parvovirus B19, influenza, CMV and Epstein-Barr virus appeared linked to several top co-occurrence clusters. A later genetic analysis associated a missense DCLRE1C variant with V-gene and J-gene trimming of TCR beta chains, and an independent cohort replicated the association. According to the authors, the approach could potentially be generalized to other disease states and immunological phenotypes. Specific HLA alleles were associated with 15,000 to 20,000 TCR beta sequences at a false discovery rate of 0.05 in a later analysis. Cytomegalovirus status was reported to be diagnosed by the classifier with high specificity and sensitivity in both the original and validation cohorts. In a later analysis, HLA-associated TCR beta chains showed more clonal expansion and lower generation probabilities than non-associated chains that were equally common. Correlated functional status among segregating V segments might be attributable to linkage disequilibrium, but an unknown experimental factor could not be ruled out.

In total, approximately 700 healthy bone marrow donors made up the cohort. All cohort members were sampled while nominally healthy, although unrecorded immune exposures were likely present. The donor was CMV seropositive and belonged to the group of about 290 seropositive cohort members. Each donor provided a peripheral blood sample, and peripheral blood mononuclear cells were used for TCR beta sequencing. The Qiagen DNeasy Blood Extraction Kit was used to extract genomic DNA from the blood cell samples. Of note for this clone: Its recognized antigen is unknown. It has no much larger one-base neighbor in the sample; base qualities were not kept.

Recombination connected TRBV7-9 to TRBJ2-7; perhaps TRBD2 is the D gene, with 5 bases matching. This sequence was found in a woman in her forties or fifties in good health and CMV-seropositive. The material sequenced was PBMCs. The CDR3 protein sequence reads: CASSSPRRAYEQYF. The DNA reads as follows: TGTGCCAGCAGCTCTCCCCGGCGGGCCTACGAGCAGTACTTC.